These T cell receptor beta chains were read from a single sample in a study of control samples from healthy donors and cancer patients. Sequencing was performed with immunoSEQ multiplex PCR; in TCRdb, only in-frame clones are kept and a portion is missing. The sample shows 150,000 to 200,000 clones, roughly 95% of them seen only once. The sequencing input was blood. Every receptor here comes from a woman younger than 45 in good health. The CDR3 runs from the conserved cysteine through the conserved F or W. The D gene is left open where the match is weak. Not all rows give a size; the values are once, few, many and, for expanded clones, a class.

>14|-|TRBJ1-1|TRBV28|-
CASSQIDGGLGAFF
TGTGCCAGCAGTCAAATCGACGGGGGCTTGGGAGCTTTCTTT
>13|TRBD2|TRBJ2-2|TRBV11-3|-
CASSLAGGRELFF
TGTGCCAGCAGCCTCGCGGGGGGCCGGGAGCTGTTTTTT
>15|-|TRBJ1-4|TRBV6-5|-
CASSYSRQPNEKLFF
TGTGCCAGCAGTTACTCTAGGCAGCCGAATGAAAAACTGTTTTTT
>15|TRBD2|TRBJ2-1|TRBV4-1|-
CASSQASGVYSEQFF
TGCGCCAGCAGCCAAGCTAGCGGAGTGTATAGTGAGCAGTTCTTC
>14|-|TRBJ2-7|TRBV5-1|-
CASSSRTAPYEQYF
TGCGCCAGCAGCTCACGGACGGCCCCGTACGAGCAGTACTTC
>10|-|TRBJ1-3|TRBV28|once
CGVGGNTIYF
TGTGGGGTGGGGGGAAACACCATATATTTT
>11|-|TRBJ2-7|TRBV11-2|-
CASSLGNEQYF
TGTGCCAGCAGCTTAGGGAACGAGCAGTACTTC
>17|TRBD2|TRBJ2-1|TRBV28|-
CASSLIASGGSYNEQFF
TGTGCCAGCAGTTTAATTGCTAGCGGGGGTTCCTACAATGAGCAGTTCTTC
>15|-|TRBJ1-1|TRBV11-2|-
CASSSGGWTNTEAFF
TGTGCCAGCAGCAGCGGGGGCTGGACTAACACTGAAGCTTTCTTT
>13|-|TRBJ2-2|TRBV24-1|-
CATSAIPRGELFF
TGTGCCACCAGTGCGATTCCGCGCGGGGAGCTGTTTTTT
>19|TRBD2|TRBJ2-7|TRBV7-2|-
CASSLPSTSGRAVDYEQYF
TGTGCCAGCAGCCTACCTTCTACTAGCGGGAGGGCCGTGGACTACGAGCAGTACTTC
>14|-|TRBJ2-7|TRBV6-6|-
CASSYSGGSYEQYF
TGTGCCAGCAGTTACTCCGGGGGCTCCTACGAGCAGTACTTC
>13|-|TRBJ2-7|TRBV5-1|-
CASSRGINYEQYF
TGCGCCAGCAGCCGCGGGATTAACTACGAGCAGTACTTC
>14|-|TRBJ2-7|TRBV10-3|-
CATLENGQIYEQYF
TGTGCCACCCTGGAGAACGGACAGATCTACGAGCAGTACTTC
>15|TRBD2|TRBJ2-3|TRBV7-2|-
CASSESGRASDTQYF
TGTGCCAGCAGCGAAAGCGGGAGGGCCTCAGATACGCAGTATTTT
>15|-|TRBJ1-6|TRBV19|-
CASSIGRGINSPLHF
TGTGCCAGTAGTATCGGGAGGGGCATCAATTCACCCCTCCACTTT
>16|TRBD1|TRBJ1-5|TRBV19|-
CASSLGQGNSNQPQHF
TGTGCCAGTAGCCTAGGACAGGGAAACAGCAATCAGCCCCAGCATTTT
>15|TRBD1|TRBJ1-4|TRBV10-3|-
CAISGTGGPNEKLFF
TGTGCCATCAGTGGAACAGGGGGCCCTAATGAAAAACTGTTTTTT
>14|-|TRBJ1-4|TRBV6-1|-
CASSEAGGSTSLFF
TGTGCCAGCAGTGAAGCGGGGGGGTCCACCTCTCTGTTTTTT
>14|-|TRBJ1-6|TRBV5-1|-
CASSLMGVEAPLHF
TGCGCCAGCAGCTTGATGGGTGTAGAGGCACCCCTCCACTTT
>15|-|TRBJ1-4|TRBV7-9|-
CASSPDGGSNEKLFF
TGTGCCAGCAGCCCAGATGGGGGTTCTAATGAAAAACTGTTTTTT
>17|TRBD1|TRBJ1-5|TRBV19|-
CASSIDRTGGSGRPQHF
TGTGCCAGTAGTATAGATCGCACAGGGGGATCTGGAAGGCCCCAGCATTTT
>14|TRBD1|TRBJ1-4|TRBV5-4|-
CASSLQGNNEKLFF
TGTGCCAGCAGCTTACAGGGGAATAATGAAAAACTGTTTTTT
>11|TRBD1|TRBJ1-2|TRBV6-6|-
CASSLGQGNTF
TGTGCCAGCAGCCTGGGACAGGGAAACACCTTC
>16|TRBD1|TRBJ2-2|TRBV27|-
CASSLGQGARTGELFF
TGTGCCAGCAGTTTGGGACAGGGGGCGAGGACCGGGGAGCTGTTTTTT
>17|TRBD2|TRBJ2-3|TRBV7-8|once
CASSLAGLAESTDTQYF
TGTGCCAGCAGCTTAGCAGGACTAGCGGAGAGCACAGATACGCAGTATTTT
>12|-|TRBJ2-7|TRBV6-4|-
CAIPGPLAEQYF
TGTGCCATTCCCGGGCCGCTGGCCGAGCAGTACTTC
>16|-|TRBJ2-3|TRBV15|-
CATSRDRRGRTDTQYF
TGTGCCACCAGCAGAGATAGGCGGGGGCGCACAGATACGCAGTATTTT
>13|-|TRBJ1-1|TRBV7-7|-
CASSRRWNTEAFF
TGTGCTAGCAGTCGACGGTGGAACACTGAAGCTTTCTTT
>14|TRBD1|TRBJ1-1|TRBV2|-
CASSVGQGNTEAFF
TGTGCCAGCAGTGTGGGACAGGGAAACACTGAAGCTTTCTTT
>14|-|TRBJ1-4|TRBV12-2|-
CASRARAVEEKLFF
TGTGCAAGTCGCGCGAGGGCAGTAGAGGAAAAACTGTTTTTT
>15|TRBD1|TRBJ1-6|TRBV9|-
CASSGTGSYNSPLHF
TGTGCCAGCAGCGGGACAGGGAGCTATAATTCACCCCTCCACTTT
>13|-|TRBJ2-7|TRBV13|-
CASSLVSAREQYF
TGTGCCAGCAGCTTAGTCTCGGCACGGGAGCAGTACTTC
>15|-|TRBJ2-1|TRBV4-1|-
CASSHGGTTYNEQFF
TGCGCCAGCAGCCATGGCGGTACAACCTACAATGAGCAGTTCTTC
>14|-|TRBJ1-5|TRBV5-1|-
CASSPTGLPWTQHF
TGCGCCAGCAGCCCTACAGGTCTCCCATGGACCCAGCATTTT